This T cell receptor (beta chain) was identified during a study of blood T cell repertoires in COVID-19. Study overall: Samples of COVID-19 (acute and convalescent) were obtained from the United States, Italy and Spain.

This table comes from immunoSEQ multiplex PCR, and its TCRdb copy is limited to in-frame clones, with some not included. The sample contains 65,000 or so clones, 81% of which appear only once. CDR3 length: 14 residues. J gave up 8 bases and V 6 bases, and 9 bases lay outside the gene matches. Germline CDR1 PRHDT, CDR2 FYEKMQ (reference sequence). The sample was peripheral blood. This TCR came from a woman between 70 and 85 years old with acute or convalescent COVID-19. The chain links TRBV13 to TRBJ2-2, with 7 bases matching TRBD1. The CDR3, as DNA: TGTGCCAGCAGAGGACAGGTCGTAGGAGGGGAGCTGTTTTTT. Encoded protein: CASRGQVVGGELFF.